This T cell receptor beta chain was sequenced in a study of T cells in Graves' hyperthyroidism and ophthalmopathy. Findings of the study overall: For ophthalmopathy, model prediction preceded onset by a median roughly 6.3 months. Most thyroid clonotypes expanded above 0.001 were also detected in blood.

This clonotype was detected many times. Its antigen is unidentified. Amplified TCR beta CDR3 regions came from RNA transcripts. The study used the HTBI primer set for a first-round RT-PCR of the TCR CDR3. TCRdb re-called the multiplex PCR reads through MiXCR, storing one row per CDR3 protein. The data hold more than 550,000 distinct CDR3 sequences, with about 45% observed a single time. V lost 4 bases to trimming and J lost 3 bases, with 10 bases between them. The CDR3 extends over 12 amino acids. CDR1 is SQVTM and CDR2 is ANQGSEA in the germline V gene. This sequence joins TRBV29-1 and TRBJ2-7, with a tentative D call TRBD1 (6 bases). The sequenced sample consisted of peripheral blood or thyroid tissue (not recorded which). The sequence derives from an adult man with Graves' disease, either hyperthyroidism or ophthalmopathy (not recorded which). The CDR3 DNA reads as TGCAGCGTTGCTCAGGGGAACTACGAGCAGTACTTC. It translates to CSVAQGNYEQYF.